Following are 22 T cell receptor beta chains from one sample sequenced in a study of blood T cell repertoires in COVID-19. The method was immunoSEQ multiplex PCR; TCRdb's version includes in-frame clones alone and lacks a portion of them. The sample shows about 71,000 clones, roughly 82% of them seen only once. Sequenced sample: peripheral blood. Source of these receptors: a woman older than 75 with acute or convalescent COVID-19.

The genes are TRBV19 and TRBJ2-6; the D gene is possibly TRBD2 (5 bases). This CDR3 region has 18 residues. Trimming pared 7 bases from V and 3 bases from J, leaving 22 bases between. Germline V lookup: CDR1 LNHDA, CDR2 SQIVND (reference sequence). CDR3 sequence: CASTRDHPPLGGANVLTF. As DNA, the CDR3 is TGTGCCAGTACCCGGGATCACCCACCCTTGGGTGGGGCCAACGTCCTGACTTTC.

The chain carries TRBV2 and TRBJ2-7; 7 positions match TRBD2. The germline gives CDR1 SNHLY, CDR2 FYNNEI. The V gene end was trimmed by 7 bases and the J gene end by 6 bases; junction bases not matched to a gene: 9. The CDR3 spans 13 residues. The CDR3 DNA sequence: TGTGCCAGCAAGGTCGGGAGGCCTGTCGAGCAGTACTTC. It translates to CASKVGRPVEQYF.

The V and J genes are TRBV20-1 and TRBJ1-2; D unclear. The CDR3 is 10 amino acids. CDR1 and CDR2 from the germline V gene are DFQATT and SNEGSKA (reference sequence). V lost 3 bases to trimming and J lost 7 bases, with 6 bases between them. The CDR3, as DNA: TGCAGTGCTAGGGCCTCTGGCTACACCTTC. Residues: CSARASGYTF.

The chain recombines TRBV24-1 with TRBJ2-1, with D possibly TRBD1 on 6 matching bases. The CDR3 contains 14 residues. CDR1 is KGHDR and CDR2 is SFDVKD in the germline V gene. Trimming cost V 11 bases and J 0 bases, with 13 bases left between them. The CDR3 coding sequence is TGTGCCATTTCACAGGGCAGCTCCTACAATGAGCAGTTCTTC. It codes for CAISQGSSYNEQFF.

This chain links TRBV11-2 with TRBJ2-7; D gene ambiguous. Trimming cost V 4 bases and J 4 bases, with 11 bases left between them. CDR3 length equals 13 residues. CDR1 is SGHAT and CDR2 is FQNNGV in the germline V gene. The CDR3 bases are TGTGCCAGCAGCTCCCCCCCCTTTTACGAGCAGTACTTC. Translation: CASSSPPFYEQYF.

V gene TRBV4-3 combines with J gene TRBJ1-1, with a possible D match to TRBD1 (5 bases). Trimming pared 0 bases from V and 4 bases from J, leaving 15 bases between. The CDR3 consists of 16 residues. Germline CDR1 is LGHNA and CDR2 is YSLEER. The CDR3 DNA reads TGCGCCAGCAGCCAAGAACTCCGGGGGAGAGGCACTGAAGCTTTCTTT. Protein product: CASSQELRGRGTEAFF.

The gene calls are TRBV28 and TRBJ1-1, with a tentative D call TRBD1 (5 bases). The V gene lost 3 bases and the J gene lost 1 base, with 9 bases spanning the gap. The CDR3 is 14 residues long. Germline CDR1 is MDHEN and CDR2 is SYDVKM. DNA for the CDR3: TGTGCCAGCAGTTTCGGCACAGGGAACACTGAAGCTTTCTTT. It is translated as CASSFGTGNTEAFF.

The V and J genes are TRBV14 and TRBJ2-3; 14 bases are a match to TRBD2. CDR3 size: 18 residues. Germline V CDR1 and CDR2: SGHDN, FVKESK. V dropped 4 bases and J dropped 0; count of bases not matched to a gene: 6. The CDR3 DNA reads as TGTGCCAGCAGCCTTAAACGACTAGCGGGAGGGAGCACAGATACGCAGTATTTT. It encodes CASSLKRLAGGSTDTQYF.

The chain links TRBV5-1 to TRBJ1-1; 9 positions agree with TRBD1. The junction had 14 bases not matched to a gene; V was cut back by 1 base and J by 4 bases. The CDR3 runs 18 residues. Looked up from germline, CDR1 is SGHRS and CDR2 is YFSETQ. CDR3 loop: CASSLYLTGGLGGTEAFF. CDR3 coding DNA: TGCGCCAGCAGCTTGTATCTTACAGGGGGCTTAGGGGGCACTGAAGCTTTCTTT.

The chain is built from TRBV9 and TRBJ2-3; 7 nucleotides match TRBD2. This CDR3 region has 16 residues. V was pared by 0 bases and J by 1 base, with 5 bases of the junction left unmatched. CDR1 is SGDLS, CDR2 YYNGEE, per germline. For the CDR3, the DNA is TGTGCCAGCAGCGTAGAGCTGGCGGGAGGCACAGATACGCAGTATTTT. Its translation is CASSVELAGGTDTQYF.

The V gene is TRBV7-9, the J gene TRBJ2-1; 9 bases are a match to TRBD2. Germline V lookup: CDR1 SEHNR, CDR2 FQNEAQ (reference sequence). This CDR3 comprises 15 residues. Trimming at V came to 10 bases and at J to 6 bases, leaving 13 bases not matched to a gene. This CDR3 reads CATHLAGVGVNEQFF. CDR3 nucleotide sequence: TGTGCCACGCATTTAGCGGGAGTGGGCGTCAATGAGCAGTTCTTC.

This chain uses TRBV18 with TRBJ2-7; D call uncertain. Trimming took 2 bases from V and 4 from J, leaving 6 bases between them. Germline V gene lookup returns CDR1 KGHSH and CDR2 LQKENI. The CDR3 has 12 amino acids. CDR3 sequence: CASSPTVYEQYF. The DNA for the CDR3 is TGTGCCAGCTCACCAACAGTGTACGAGCAGTACTTC.

The chain recombines TRBV14 with TRBJ2-1; 8 bases fit TRBD2. V shed 6 bases and J 0 bases; nucleotides not matched to a gene: 4. This CDR3 spans 15 amino acids. The germline CDR1 and CDR2 sequences are SGHDN and FVKESK. The CDR3 DNA sequence: TGTGCCAGCAGACCCACTAGCGGCTCCTACAATGAGCAGTTCTTC. This sequence encodes CASRPTSGSYNEQFF.

The V call is TRBV5-1, the J call TRBJ2-3, with TRBD1 identical over 7 bases. This CDR3 has 15 amino acids. Germline CDR1 is SGHRS and CDR2 is YFSETQ. Trimming took 2 bases from V and 8 from J; bases not matched to a gene: 11. The chain's CDR3 is CASSLGRGFRVTQYF. The CDR3 DNA reads TGCGCCAGCAGCTTAGGCAGGGGGTTCAGGGTTACGCAGTATTTT.

By share, this clone ranks as medium-sized (0.01 to 0.1%). V usage is TRBV19 and J usage is TRBJ2-3; a possible D gene is TRBD2 (5 bases). The V end was cut by 5 bases, the J end by 3 bases, with 15 bases between. This CDR3 region has 15 residues. Per the germline V gene, CDR1 is LNHDA and CDR2 is SQIVND (reference sequence). The CDR3 DNA sequence: TGTGCCAGTAGTCTTCGACTAAGTCTGACAGATACGCAGTATTTT. Protein product: CASSLRLSLTDTQYF.

The chain links TRBV9 to TRBJ2-1; 10 bases align to TRBD2. The CDR3 is 16 amino acids. CDR1 and CDR2 from the germline V gene are SGDLS and YYNGEE. V was clipped by 3 bases and J by 9 bases; unmatched bases: 12. The CDR3 loop is CASSAPSSGSMSEQFF. The CDR3 DNA reads as TGTGCCAGCAGCGCCCCCTCTAGCGGGAGTATGAGTGAGCAGTTCTTC.

V is TRBV9 and J is TRBJ1-1; a weak D match, TRBD1 (6 bases). Trimming pared 0 bases from V and 5 bases from J, leaving 14 bases between. This CDR3 has 15 residues. CDR1 and CDR2 (germline): SGDLS, YYNGEE. The CDR3 loop is CASSVDGGGLTEAFF. The CDR3 nucleotides are TGTGCCAGCAGCGTAGATGGGGGCGGATTAACTGAAGCTTTCTTT.

The chain has TRBV18 and TRBJ2-1, with D maybe TRBD2 (6 bases). The CDR3 has 17 amino acids. Germline V gene data show CDR1 as KGHSH and CDR2 as LQKENI. V was clipped by 3 bases and J by 4 bases, with 19 bases between them. The CDR3 DNA is TGTGCCAGCTCACCGGGCGGAGGGAGCTCGTCTTACAATGAGCAGTTCTTC. Its protein is CASSPGGGSSSYNEQFF.

As concerns this clone: At one end, the junction sequence differs from germline, possibly due to a read error. The chain joins TRBV28 to TRBJ2-3; TRBD2 agrees at 10 bases. The CDR3 loop spans 20 amino acids. Germline V CDR1 and CDR2: MDHEN, SYDVKM. The CDR3 nucleotides read TGTGCCAGCAGTTCCGGGGGTCCGAGGGGGAGCGGGAGGGCCACATATACGCAGTATTTT. It translates to CASSSGGPRGSGRATYTQYF.

The chain joins TRBV11-2 to TRBJ2-1; the match to TRBD2 covers 10 bases. The CDR3 extends over 18 amino acids. The J segment lost 5 bases and the V segment lost 0 bases, leaving 10 bases of the junction unmatched. The germline V gene encodes CDR1 SGHAT and CDR2 FQNNGV. The CDR3 protein is CASSLDGPAGGYNNEQFF. Here the CDR3 DNA reads TGTGCCAGCAGCTTAGATGGGCCAGCGGGGGGGTATAACAATGAGCAGTTCTTC.

The DNA for the CDR3 is TGTGCCAGCAAGATCAAGGGGGCGGGAGAGCAGTACTTC. The encoded protein is CASKIKGAGEQYF. The chain uses TRBV6-5 and TRBJ2-7, with D perhaps TRBD1 (7 bases). V was pared by 7 bases and J by 7 bases, with 17 bases between. CDR3 length: 13 residues. Germline CDR1 MNHEY, CDR2 SVGAGI.

This clone was picked up a small number of times. The genes are TRBV7-2 and TRBJ1-5, with D possibly being TRBD1 (6 bases). V was trimmed by 6 bases and J by 4 bases, leaving 25 bases between them. Looked up from germline, CDR1 is SGHTA and CDR2 is FQGNSA. The CDR3 contains 18 residues. CDR3 sequence reads: CASSPQPLTGFLNQPQHF. CDR3 DNA: TGTGCCAGCAGTCCTCAGCCCCTTACAGGGTTCCTTAATCAGCCCCAGCATTTT. The variable domain in full, with the rest retrieved from reference TRBV7-2 and TRBJ1-5, is GAGVSQSPSNKVTEKGKDVELRCDPISGHTALYWYRQSLGQGLEFLIYFQGNSAPDKSGLPSDRFSAERTGGSVSTLTIQRTQQEDSAVYLCASSPQPLTGFLNQPQHFGDGTRLSIL.